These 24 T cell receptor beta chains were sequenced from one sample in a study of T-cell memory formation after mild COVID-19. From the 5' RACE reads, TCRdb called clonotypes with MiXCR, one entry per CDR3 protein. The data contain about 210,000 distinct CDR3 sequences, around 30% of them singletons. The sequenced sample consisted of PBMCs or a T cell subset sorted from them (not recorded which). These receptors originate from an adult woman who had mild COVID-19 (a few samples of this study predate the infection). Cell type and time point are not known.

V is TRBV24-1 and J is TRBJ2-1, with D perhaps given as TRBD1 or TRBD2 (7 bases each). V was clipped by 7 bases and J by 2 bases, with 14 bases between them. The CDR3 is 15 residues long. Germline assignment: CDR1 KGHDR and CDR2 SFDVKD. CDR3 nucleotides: TGTGCCACCAGCAGCAGGGGGGGAGCCTACAATGAGCAGTTCTTC. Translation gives CATSSRGGAYNEQFF.

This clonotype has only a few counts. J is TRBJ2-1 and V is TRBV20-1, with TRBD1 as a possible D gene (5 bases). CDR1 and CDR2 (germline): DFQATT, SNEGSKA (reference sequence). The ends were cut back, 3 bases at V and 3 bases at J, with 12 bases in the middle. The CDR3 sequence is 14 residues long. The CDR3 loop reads CSASGLGDYNEQFF. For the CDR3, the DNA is TGCAGTGCTAGTGGTCTAGGGGACTACAATGAGCAGTTCTTC.

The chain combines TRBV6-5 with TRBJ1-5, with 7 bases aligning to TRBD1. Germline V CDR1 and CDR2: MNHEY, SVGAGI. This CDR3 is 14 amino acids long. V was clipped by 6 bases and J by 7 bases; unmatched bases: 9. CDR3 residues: CASRSTGVRQPQHF. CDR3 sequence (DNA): TGTGCCAGCAGAAGCACAGGGGTCCGGCAGCCCCAGCATTTT.

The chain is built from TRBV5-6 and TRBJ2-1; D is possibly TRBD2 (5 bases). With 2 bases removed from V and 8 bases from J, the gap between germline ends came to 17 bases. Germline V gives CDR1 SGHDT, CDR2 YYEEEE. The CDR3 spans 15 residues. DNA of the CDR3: TGTGCCAGCAGCTTAGGGAGATCGGGCCGGGATGAGCAGTTCTTC. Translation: CASSLGRSGRDEQFF. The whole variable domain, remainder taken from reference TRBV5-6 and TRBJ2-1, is DAGVTQSPTHLIKTRGQQVTLRCSPKSGHDTVSWYQQALGQGPQFIFQYYEEEERQRGNFPDRFSGHQFPNYSSELNVNALLLGDSALYLCASSLGRSGRDEQFFGPGTRLTVL.

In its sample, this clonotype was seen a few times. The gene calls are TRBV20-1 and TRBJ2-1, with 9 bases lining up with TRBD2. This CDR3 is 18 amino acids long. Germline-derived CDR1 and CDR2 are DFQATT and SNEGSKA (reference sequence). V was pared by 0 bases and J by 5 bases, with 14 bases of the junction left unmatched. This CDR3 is CSARDFAGKLAGNNEQFF. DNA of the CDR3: TGCAGTGCTAGAGATTTCGCAGGGAAACTAGCGGGTAACAATGAGCAGTTCTTC.

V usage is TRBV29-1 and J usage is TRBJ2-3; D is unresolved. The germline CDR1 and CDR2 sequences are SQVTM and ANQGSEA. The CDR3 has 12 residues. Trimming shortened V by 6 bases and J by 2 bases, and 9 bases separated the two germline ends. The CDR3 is CSVVTATDTQYF. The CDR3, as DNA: TGCAGCGTCGTGACCGCCACAGATACGCAGTATTTT.

This CDR3 reads CASSRKLDTEAFF. The CDR3 DNA reads TGTGCCAGCAGCCGTAAATTGGACACTGAAGCTTTCTTT. The chain carries TRBV5-5 and TRBJ1-1; no clear D. This CDR3 has 13 amino acids. Between the trimmed V and J ends, which lost 4 bases and 3 bases, there was a span of 10 bases. From germline, CDR1 is SGHKS and CDR2 YYEKEE (reference sequence).

The CDR3 region is CASSESSPYEQYF. The CDR3 DNA reads TGTGCCAGCAGTGAGAGCAGCCCCTACGAGCAGTACTTC. V and J are TRBV6-1 and TRBJ2-7; no firm D call. This CDR3 has 13 residues. Trimming stripped 3 bases from V and 2 bases from J, with 8 bases between. Germline V gene data show CDR1 as MNHNS and CDR2 as SASEGT.

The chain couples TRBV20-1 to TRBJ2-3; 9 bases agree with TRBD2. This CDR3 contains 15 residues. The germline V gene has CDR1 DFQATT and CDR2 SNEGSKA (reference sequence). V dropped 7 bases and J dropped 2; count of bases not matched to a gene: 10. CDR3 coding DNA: TGCAGTGACGCACTAGCGGGCCCCTTCACAGATACGCAGTATTTT. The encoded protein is CSDALAGPFTDTQYF.

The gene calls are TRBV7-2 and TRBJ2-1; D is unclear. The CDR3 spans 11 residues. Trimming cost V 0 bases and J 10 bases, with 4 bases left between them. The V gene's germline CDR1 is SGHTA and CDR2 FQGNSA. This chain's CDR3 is CASSLATEQFF. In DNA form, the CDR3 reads TGTGCCAGCAGCTTAGCGACGGAGCAGTTCTTC.

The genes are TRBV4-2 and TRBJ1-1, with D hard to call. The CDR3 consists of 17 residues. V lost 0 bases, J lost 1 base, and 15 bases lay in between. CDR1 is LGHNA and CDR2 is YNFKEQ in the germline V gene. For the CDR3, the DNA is TGTGCCAGCAGCCAAGATCCTTCGTTAATCCCGAACACTGAAGCTTTCTTT. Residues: CASSQDPSLIPNTEAFF.

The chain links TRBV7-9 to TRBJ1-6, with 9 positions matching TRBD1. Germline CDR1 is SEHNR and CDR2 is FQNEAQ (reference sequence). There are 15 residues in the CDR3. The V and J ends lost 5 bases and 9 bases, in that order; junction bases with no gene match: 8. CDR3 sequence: CASSPVPGQGSPLHF. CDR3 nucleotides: TGTGCCAGCAGCCCAGTCCCGGGACAGGGTTCACCCCTCCACTTT.

CDR3 in amino acids: CASSPWGRAKEDTQYF. CDR3 DNA: TGTGCCAGCTCACCTTGGGGGAGGGCCAAGGAAGATACGCAGTATTTT. The rearrangement links TRBV18 to TRBJ2-3, with TRBD2 identical over 7 bases. The CDR3 loop spans 16 amino acids. Losses at the gene ends were 3 bases for V and 5 bases for J; bases not matched to a gene: 11. Germline lookup yields CDR1 KGHSH and CDR2 LQKENI.

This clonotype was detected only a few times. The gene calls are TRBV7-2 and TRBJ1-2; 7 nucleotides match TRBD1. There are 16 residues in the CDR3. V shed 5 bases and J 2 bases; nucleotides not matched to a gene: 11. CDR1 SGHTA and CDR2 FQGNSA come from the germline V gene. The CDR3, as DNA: TGTGCCAGCAGCCCTAGCGGGTTGACAGGGAACTATGGCTACACCTTC. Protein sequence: CASSPSGLTGNYGYTF. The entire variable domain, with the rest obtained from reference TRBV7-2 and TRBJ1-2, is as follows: GAGVSQSPSNKVTEKGKDVELRCDPISGHTALYWYRQSLGQGLEFLIYFQGNSAPDKSGLPSDRFSAERTGGSVSTLTIQRTQQEDSAVYLCASSPSGLTGNYGYTFGSGTRLTVV.

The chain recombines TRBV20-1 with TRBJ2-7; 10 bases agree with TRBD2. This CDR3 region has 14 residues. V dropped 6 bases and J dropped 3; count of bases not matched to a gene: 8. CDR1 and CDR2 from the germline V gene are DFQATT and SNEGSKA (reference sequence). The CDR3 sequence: CSAAGTSAYYEQYF. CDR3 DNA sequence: TGCAGTGCGGCAGGGACTAGCGCCTACTACGAGCAGTACTTC.

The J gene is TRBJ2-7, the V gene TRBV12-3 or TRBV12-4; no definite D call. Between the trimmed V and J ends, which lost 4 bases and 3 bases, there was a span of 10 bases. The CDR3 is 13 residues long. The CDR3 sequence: CASSYLPYYEQYF. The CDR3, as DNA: TGTGCCAGCAGTTATCTACCATACTACGAGCAGTACTTC.

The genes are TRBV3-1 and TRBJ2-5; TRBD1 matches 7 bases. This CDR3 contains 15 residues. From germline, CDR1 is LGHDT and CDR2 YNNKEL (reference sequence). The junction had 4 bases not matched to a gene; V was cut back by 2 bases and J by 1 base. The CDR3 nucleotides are TGTGCCAGCAGCCAAACCACAGGGGTCCAAGAGACCCAGTACTTC. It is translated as CASSQTTGVQETQYF.

The CDR3 spells CAISETSGRWHEQFF. Written as DNA, the CDR3 is TGTGCCATCAGTGAAACTAGCGGGAGATGGCATGAGCAGTTCTTC. This sequence joins TRBV10-3 and TRBJ2-1; TRBD2 matches at 11 bases. The CDR3 consists of 15 residues. CDR1 is ENHRY, CDR2 SYGVKD, per germline. J gave up 8 bases and V 3 bases, and 6 bases lay outside the gene matches.

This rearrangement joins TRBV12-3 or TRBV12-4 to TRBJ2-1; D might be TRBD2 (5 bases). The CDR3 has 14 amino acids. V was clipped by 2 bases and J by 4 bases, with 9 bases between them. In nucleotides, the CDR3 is TGTGCCAGCAGTTTACTAGCAAGGTACAATGAGCAGTTCTTC. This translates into CASSLLARYNEQFF.

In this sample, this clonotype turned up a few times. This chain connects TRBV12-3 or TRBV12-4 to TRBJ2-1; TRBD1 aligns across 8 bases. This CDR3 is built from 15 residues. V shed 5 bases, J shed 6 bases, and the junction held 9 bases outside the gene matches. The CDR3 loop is CASSAGQGRGNEQFF. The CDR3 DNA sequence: TGTGCCAGCAGTGCAGGACAGGGAAGGGGCAATGAGCAGTTCTTC.

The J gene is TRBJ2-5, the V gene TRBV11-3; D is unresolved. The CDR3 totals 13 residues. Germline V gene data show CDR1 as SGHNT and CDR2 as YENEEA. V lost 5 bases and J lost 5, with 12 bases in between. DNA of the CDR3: TGTGCCAGCAGCCCGCACGGCACGGAGACCCAGTACTTC. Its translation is CASSPHGTETQYF.

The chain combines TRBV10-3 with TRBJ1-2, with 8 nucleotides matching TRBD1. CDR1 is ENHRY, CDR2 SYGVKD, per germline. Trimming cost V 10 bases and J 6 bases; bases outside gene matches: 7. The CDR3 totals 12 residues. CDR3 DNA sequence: TGTGCCACCGAAGGGACAGGTAATGGCTACACCTTC. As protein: CATEGTGNGYTF.

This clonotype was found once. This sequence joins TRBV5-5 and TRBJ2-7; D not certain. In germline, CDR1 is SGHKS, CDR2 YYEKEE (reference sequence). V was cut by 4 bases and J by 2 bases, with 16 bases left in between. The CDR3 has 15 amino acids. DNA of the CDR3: TGTGCCAGCAGCAGCGCCTCCGGGCAGGCCTACGAGCAGTACTTC. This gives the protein CASSSASGQAYEQYF.

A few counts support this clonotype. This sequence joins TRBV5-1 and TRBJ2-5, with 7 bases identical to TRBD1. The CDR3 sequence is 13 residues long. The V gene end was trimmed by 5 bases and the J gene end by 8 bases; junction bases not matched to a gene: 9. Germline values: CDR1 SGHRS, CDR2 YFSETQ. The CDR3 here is CASRPGTDPTQYF. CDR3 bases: TGCGCCAGCAGACCCGGGACAGATCCCACCCAGTACTTC.